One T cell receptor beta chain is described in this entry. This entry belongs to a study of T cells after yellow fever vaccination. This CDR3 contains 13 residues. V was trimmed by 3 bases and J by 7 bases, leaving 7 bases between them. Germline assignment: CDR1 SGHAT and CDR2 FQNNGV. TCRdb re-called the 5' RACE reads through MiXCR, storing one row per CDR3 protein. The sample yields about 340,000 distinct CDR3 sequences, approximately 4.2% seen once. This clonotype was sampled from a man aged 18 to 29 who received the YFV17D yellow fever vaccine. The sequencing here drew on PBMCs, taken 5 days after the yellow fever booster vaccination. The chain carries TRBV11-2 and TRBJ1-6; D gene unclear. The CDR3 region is CASSFIINSPLHF. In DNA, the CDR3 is TGTGCCAGCAGCTTCATTATAAATTCACCCCTCCACTTT. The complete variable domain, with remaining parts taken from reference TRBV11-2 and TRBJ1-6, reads EAGVAQSPRYKIIEKRQSVAFWCNPISGHATLYWYQQILGQGPKLLIQFQNNGVVDDSQLPKDRFSAERLKGVDSTLKIQPAKLEDSAVYLCASSFIINSPLHFGNGTRLTVT.